Reported below is one T cell receptor (beta chain). Its antigen is undetermined. The data were obtained in a study of cytomegalovirus exposure and HLA in healthy donors. Study-level points and caveats: Immune exposure data for these donors was limited to CMV serostatus. Researchers reported from a later analysis that most CMV-associated TCR beta chains appeared HLA-restricted.

PCR was performed using 60 Vbeta and 13 Jbeta primers. In the original analysis: Some 80 million unique TCR beta chains, 9.5 million to 14 million shared, were counted in a later analysis. Sequencing was performed with immunoSEQ multiplex PCR; in TCRdb, only in-frame clones are kept and a portion is missing. That table is the source of V, J and clone size, and D and trimming were worked out from the DNA. Of around 75,000 clones listed, approximately 78% were seen once; the top ten hold roughly 3.5%. V was pared by 7 bases and J by 7 bases, with 9 bases of the junction left unmatched. The CDR3 runs 13 residues. Germline assignment: CDR1 SQVTM and CDR2 ANQGSEA.

Material for sequencing was PBMCs. This sequence was found in a man aged 35 to 55 in good health and CMV-seronegative. The chain links TRBV29-1 to TRBJ2-3; 9 bases match TRBD2. The CDR3 DNA sequence: TGCAGCGATAGCGGGGGAAATATACATACGCAGTATTTT. Amino acids: CSDSGGNIHTQYF.